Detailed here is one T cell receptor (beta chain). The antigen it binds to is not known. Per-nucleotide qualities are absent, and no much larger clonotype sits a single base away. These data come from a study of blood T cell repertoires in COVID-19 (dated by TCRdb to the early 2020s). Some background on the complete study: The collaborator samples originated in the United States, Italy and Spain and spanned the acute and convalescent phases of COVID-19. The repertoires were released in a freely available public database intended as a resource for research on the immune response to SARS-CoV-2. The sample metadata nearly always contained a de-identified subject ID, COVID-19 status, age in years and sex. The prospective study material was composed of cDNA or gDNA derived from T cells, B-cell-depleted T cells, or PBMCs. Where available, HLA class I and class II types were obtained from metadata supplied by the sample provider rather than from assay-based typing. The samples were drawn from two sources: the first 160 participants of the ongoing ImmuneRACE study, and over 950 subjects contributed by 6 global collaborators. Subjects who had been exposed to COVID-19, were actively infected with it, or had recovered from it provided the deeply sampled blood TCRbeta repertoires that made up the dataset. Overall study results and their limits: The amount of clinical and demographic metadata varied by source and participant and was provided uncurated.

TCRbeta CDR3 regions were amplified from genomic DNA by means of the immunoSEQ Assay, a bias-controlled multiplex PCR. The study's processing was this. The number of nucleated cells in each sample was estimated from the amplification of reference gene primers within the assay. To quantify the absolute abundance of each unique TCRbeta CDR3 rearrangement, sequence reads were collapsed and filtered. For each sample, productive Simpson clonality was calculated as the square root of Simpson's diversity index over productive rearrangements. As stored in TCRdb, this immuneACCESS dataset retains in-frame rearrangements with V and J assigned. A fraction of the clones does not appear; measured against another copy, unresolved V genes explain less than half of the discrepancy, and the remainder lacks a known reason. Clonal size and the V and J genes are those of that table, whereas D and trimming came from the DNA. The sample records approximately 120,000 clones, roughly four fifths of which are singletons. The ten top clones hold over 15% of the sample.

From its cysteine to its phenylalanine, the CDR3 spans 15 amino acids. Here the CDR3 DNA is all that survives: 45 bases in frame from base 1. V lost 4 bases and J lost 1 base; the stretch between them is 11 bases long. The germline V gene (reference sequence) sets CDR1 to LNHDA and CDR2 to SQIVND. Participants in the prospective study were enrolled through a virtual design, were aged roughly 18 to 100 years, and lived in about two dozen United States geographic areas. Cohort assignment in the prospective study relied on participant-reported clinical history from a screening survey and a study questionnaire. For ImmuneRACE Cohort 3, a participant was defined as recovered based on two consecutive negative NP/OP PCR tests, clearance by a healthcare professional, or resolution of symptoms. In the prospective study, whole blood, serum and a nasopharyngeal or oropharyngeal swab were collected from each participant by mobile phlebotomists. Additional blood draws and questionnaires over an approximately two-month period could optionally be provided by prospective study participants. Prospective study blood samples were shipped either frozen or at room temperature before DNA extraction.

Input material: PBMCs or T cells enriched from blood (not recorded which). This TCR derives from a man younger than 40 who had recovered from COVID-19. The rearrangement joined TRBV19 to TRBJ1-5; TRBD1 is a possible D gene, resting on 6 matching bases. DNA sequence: TGTGCCAGTAGTACCGGGACACTAAGCAATCAGCCCCAGCATTTT. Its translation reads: CASSTGTLSNQPQHF.